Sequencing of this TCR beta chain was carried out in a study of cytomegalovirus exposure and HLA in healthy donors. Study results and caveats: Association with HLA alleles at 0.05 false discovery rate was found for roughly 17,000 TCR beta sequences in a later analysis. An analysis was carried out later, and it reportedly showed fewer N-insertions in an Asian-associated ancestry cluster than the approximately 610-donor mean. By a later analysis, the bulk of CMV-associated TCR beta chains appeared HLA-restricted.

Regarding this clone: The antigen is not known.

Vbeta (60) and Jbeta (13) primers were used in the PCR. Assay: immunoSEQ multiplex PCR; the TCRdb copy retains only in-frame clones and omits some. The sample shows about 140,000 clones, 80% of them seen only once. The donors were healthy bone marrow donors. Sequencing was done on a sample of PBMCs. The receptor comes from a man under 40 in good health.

The CDR3 nucleotides are TGCGCCAGCAACCGGGAGGCCGGCCTAAGGTACGGGGGCCTGAACACCGGGGAGCTGTTTTTT. This gives the protein CASNREAGLRYGGLNTGELFF. The chain carries TRBV5-1 and TRBJ2-2; possibly TRBD2 for D (7 bases). V gave up 6 bases and J gave up 1 base, with 31 bases separating them. This CDR3 has 21 amino acids. The germline gives CDR1 SGHRS, CDR2 YFSETQ.